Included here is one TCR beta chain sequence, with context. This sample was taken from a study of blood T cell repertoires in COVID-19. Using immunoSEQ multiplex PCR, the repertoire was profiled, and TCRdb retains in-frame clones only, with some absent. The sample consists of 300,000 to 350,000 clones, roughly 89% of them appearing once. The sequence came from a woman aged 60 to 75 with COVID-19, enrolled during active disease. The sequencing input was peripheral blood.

CDR3 DNA: TGTGCCAGCAGAGGGAGCTATAATTCACCCCTCCACTTT. As protein: CASRGSYNSPLHF. The chain recombines TRBV3-1 (or the pseudogene TRBV3-2) with TRBJ1-6; D unresolved. The CDR3 runs 13 residues. Germline V lookup: CDR1 LGHDT, CDR2 YNNKEL (reference sequence). Trimming cost V 6 bases and J 3 bases, with 6 bases left between them.